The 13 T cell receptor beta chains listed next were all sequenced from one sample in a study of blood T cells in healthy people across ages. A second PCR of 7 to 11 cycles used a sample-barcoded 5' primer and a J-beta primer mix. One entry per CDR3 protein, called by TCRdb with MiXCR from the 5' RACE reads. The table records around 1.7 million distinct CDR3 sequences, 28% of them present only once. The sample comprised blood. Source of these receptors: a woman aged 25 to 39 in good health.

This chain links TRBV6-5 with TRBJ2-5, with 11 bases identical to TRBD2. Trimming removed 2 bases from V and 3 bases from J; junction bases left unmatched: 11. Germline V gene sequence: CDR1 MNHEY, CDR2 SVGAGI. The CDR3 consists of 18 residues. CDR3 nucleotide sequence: TGTGCCAGCAGTTACGCAGATCTTAGCGGGGGGGCCGAAGAGACCCAGTACTTC. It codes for CASSYADLSGGAEETQYF.

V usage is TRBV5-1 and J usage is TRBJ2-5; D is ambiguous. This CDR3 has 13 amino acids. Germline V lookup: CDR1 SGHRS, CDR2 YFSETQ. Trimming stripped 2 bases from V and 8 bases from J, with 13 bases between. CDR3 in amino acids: CASSLGRMDTQYF. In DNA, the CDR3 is TGCGCCAGCAGCTTAGGAAGGATGGATACCCAGTACTTC.

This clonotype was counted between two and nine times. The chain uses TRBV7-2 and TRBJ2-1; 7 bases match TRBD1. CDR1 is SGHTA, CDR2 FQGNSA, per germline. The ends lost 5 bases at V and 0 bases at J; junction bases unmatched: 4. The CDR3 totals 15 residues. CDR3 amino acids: CASSQGVISYNEQFF. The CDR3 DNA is TGTGCCAGCAGCCAGGGGGTGATCTCCTACAATGAGCAGTTCTTC.

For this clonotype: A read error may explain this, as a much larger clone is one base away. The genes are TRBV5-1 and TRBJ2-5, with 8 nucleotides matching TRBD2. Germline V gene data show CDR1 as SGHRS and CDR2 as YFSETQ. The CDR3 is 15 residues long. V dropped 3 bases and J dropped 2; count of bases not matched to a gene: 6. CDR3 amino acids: CASSSGAGVQETQYF. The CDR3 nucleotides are TGCGCCAGCAGCTCGGGAGCGGGGGTACAAGAGACCCAGTACTTC.

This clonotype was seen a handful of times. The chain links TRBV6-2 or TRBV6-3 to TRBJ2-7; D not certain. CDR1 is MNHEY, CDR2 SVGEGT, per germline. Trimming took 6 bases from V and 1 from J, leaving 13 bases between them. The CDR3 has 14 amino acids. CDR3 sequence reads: CASREEPLSYEQYF. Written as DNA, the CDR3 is TGTGCCAGCAGAGAGGAACCACTTTCCTACGAGCAGTACTTC.

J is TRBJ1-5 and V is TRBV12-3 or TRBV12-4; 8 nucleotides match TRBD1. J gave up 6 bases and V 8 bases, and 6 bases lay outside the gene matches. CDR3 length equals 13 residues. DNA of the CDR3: TGTGCCAGCTCGAACAGGGGGAGTCAGCCCCAGCATTTT. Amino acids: CASSNRGSQPQHF.

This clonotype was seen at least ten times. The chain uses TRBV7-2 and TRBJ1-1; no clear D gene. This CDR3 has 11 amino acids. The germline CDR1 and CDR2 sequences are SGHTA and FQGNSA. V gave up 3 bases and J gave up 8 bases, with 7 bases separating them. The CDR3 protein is CASSLTNEAFF. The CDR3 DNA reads TGTGCCAGCAGCTTGACGAACGAAGCTTTCTTT.

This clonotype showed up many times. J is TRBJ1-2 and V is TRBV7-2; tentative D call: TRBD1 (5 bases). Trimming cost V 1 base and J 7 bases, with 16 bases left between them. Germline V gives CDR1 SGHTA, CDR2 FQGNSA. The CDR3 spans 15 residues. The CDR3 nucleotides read TGTGCCAGCAGCTTAGTAGGAGAAGTTGGGGGTGGCTACACCTTC. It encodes CASSLVGEVGGGYTF.

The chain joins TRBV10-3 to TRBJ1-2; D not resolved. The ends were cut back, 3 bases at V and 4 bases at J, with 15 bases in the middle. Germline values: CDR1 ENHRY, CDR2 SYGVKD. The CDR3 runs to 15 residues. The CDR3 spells CAISEAFGKGYGYTF. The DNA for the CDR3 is TGTGCCATCAGTGAAGCGTTTGGAAAGGGCTATGGCTACACCTTC.

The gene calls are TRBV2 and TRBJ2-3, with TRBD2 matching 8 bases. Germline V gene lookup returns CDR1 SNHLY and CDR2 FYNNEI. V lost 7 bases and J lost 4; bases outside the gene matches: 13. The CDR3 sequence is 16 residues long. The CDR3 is CASIERLAGTPDTQYF. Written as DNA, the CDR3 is TGTGCCAGCATCGAGCGGTTAGCGGGAACCCCAGATACGCAGTATTTT.

CDR3 coding DNA: TGCGCCAGCCGGGCGGGAGTGAACACCGGGGAGCTGTTTTTT. Its translation: CASRAGVNTGELFF. The J gene is TRBJ2-2, the V gene TRBV10-1, with 7 bases that match TRBD2. J lost 1 base, V lost 8 bases, and 4 bases had no gene match. Germline-derived CDR1 and CDR2 are WNHNN and SYGVQD (reference sequence). The CDR3 contains 14 residues.

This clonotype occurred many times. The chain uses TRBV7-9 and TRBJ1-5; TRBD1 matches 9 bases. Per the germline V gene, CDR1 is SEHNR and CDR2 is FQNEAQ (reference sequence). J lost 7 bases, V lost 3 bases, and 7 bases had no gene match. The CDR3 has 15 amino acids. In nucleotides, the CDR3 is TGTGCCAGCAGCTTGGGGACAGGGCCGGGGCAGCCCCAGCATTTT. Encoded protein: CASSLGTGPGQPQHF.

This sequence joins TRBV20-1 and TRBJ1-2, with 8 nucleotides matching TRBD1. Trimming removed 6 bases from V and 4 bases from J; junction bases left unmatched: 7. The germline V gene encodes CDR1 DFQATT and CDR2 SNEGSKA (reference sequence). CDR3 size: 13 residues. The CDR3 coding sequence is TGCAGTGCAGCTACAGGGGGTGGCTATGGCTACACCTTC. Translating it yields CSAATGGGYGYTF.